Below are 18 T cell receptor beta chains sequenced from a single sample in a study of blood T cells in healthy people across ages. The use of a sample-barcoded 5' primer and a J-beta primer mix characterized a second PCR of about 6 to 11 cycles. TCRdb processed the 5' RACE reads anew with MiXCR; each CDR3 protein has one entry. The sample has fewer than 750,000 distinct CDR3 sequences, roughly half seen once; the top ten hold roughly 14%. Sequences were obtained from blood. The source is a woman at least 80 years old in good health.

This chain links TRBV28 with TRBJ1-2; 10 bases align to TRBD1. Germline V gene lookup returns CDR1 MDHEN and CDR2 SYDVKM. Trimming took 5 bases from V and 3 from J; bases not matched to a gene: 12. The CDR3 sequence is 17 residues long. CDR3 region: CASSIWSRDRGYYGYTF. The CDR3 nucleotides read TGTGCCAGCAGTATTTGGTCACGGGACAGGGGATACTATGGCTACACCTTC.

Worth noting for this clonotype: Since a much larger clone is just one base distant, this may be a read error. This chain joins TRBV12-3 or TRBV12-4 and TRBJ2-3, with a weak D call TRBD1 (5 bases). The germline V and J ends were trimmed by 6 bases and 0 bases, with 7 bases remaining between them. This CDR3 has 13 amino acids. The CDR3 reads CASRQASTDTQYF. The CDR3 DNA reads as TGTGCCAGCAGACAGGCGAGCACAGATACGCAGTATTTT.

This clonotype was found many times. J is TRBJ1-2 and V is TRBV27; 10 nucleotides line up with TRBD1. V trimming: 2 bases; J trimming: 7 bases; junction bases outside the gene matches: 4. The CDR3 has 14 residues. The germline V gene encodes CDR1 MNHEY and CDR2 SMNVEV (reference sequence). CDR3 residues: CASSLVGQGGGYTF. CDR3 DNA sequence: TGTGCCAGCAGTTTAGTCGGACAGGGGGGTGGCTACACCTTC.

Note on this clonotype: Germline is not matched at one junction end, which may reflect a read error. The CDR3 nucleotides read TGTGCCAGCAGTGACTCCGGGGTGGGAGAGCAGTACTTC. Protein sequence: CASSDSGVGEQYF. V and J are TRBV6-5 and TRBJ2-7; possible D gene TRBD2, 5 bases. Germline V gene data show CDR1 as MNHEY and CDR2 as SVGAGI. This CDR3 region has 13 residues.

This clonotype was counted between two and nine times. The chain couples TRBV20-1 to TRBJ1-1; a possible D gene is TRBD1 (5 bases). Germline CDR1 reads DFQATT; CDR2 reads SNEGSKA (reference sequence). This CDR3 region has 9 residues. Trimming took off 6 bases at V and 7 bases at J, with 6 bases between the two ends. As DNA, the CDR3 is TGCAGTGCGGGGGGTGAAGCTTTCTTT. This codes for CSAGGEAFF.

The chain joins TRBV5-1 to TRBJ2-1; no definite D call. CDR3 length: 14 residues. The V gene's germline CDR1 is SGHRS and CDR2 YFSETQ. V lost 1 base to trimming and J lost 5 bases, with 10 bases between them. Written as DNA, the CDR3 is TGCGCCAGCAGCTTGCACTCCCCAAACAATGAGCAGTTCTTC. Its translation is CASSLHSPNNEQFF.

The chain links TRBV18 to TRBJ2-1, with 7 positions matching TRBD1. The CDR3 consists of 13 residues. V gave up 4 bases and J gave up 7 bases; unmatched junction bases: 4. The V gene's germline CDR1 is KGHSH and CDR2 LQKENI. This chain's CDR3 is CASSRDSGNEQFF. CDR3 DNA: TGTGCCAGCTCACGGGACAGTGGGAATGAGCAGTTCTTC.

In its sample, this clonotype was seen many times. The J gene is TRBJ2-3, the V gene TRBV6-6, with 7 bases matching TRBD1. The V segment lost 6 bases and the J segment 2 bases; nucleotides outside the gene matches: 2. The CDR3 length is 13 residues. Germline values: CDR1 MNHNY, CDR2 SVGAGI (reference sequence). Here the CDR3 DNA reads TGTGCCAGCAGGGGACAGTTCACAGATACGCAGTATTTT. Its translation: CASRGQFTDTQYF.

This chain joins TRBV6-4 and TRBJ2-2, with TRBD1 as a possible D gene (5 bases). The CDR3 covers 14 residues. The germline V gene has CDR1 MRHNA and CDR2 SNTAGT. V was trimmed by 4 bases and J by 1 base, leaving 7 bases between them. CDR3 in amino acids: CASSVGQNTGELFF. CDR3 coding DNA: TGTGCCAGCAGTGTGGGGCAGAACACCGGGGAGCTGTTTTTT.

The V call is TRBV18, the J call TRBJ1-6; no firm D call. The CDR3 is made up of 19 amino acids. CDR1 KGHSH and CDR2 LQKENI come from the germline V gene. The V end lost 1 base, the J end lost 9 bases, and 25 bases lay between the germline ends. The CDR3 region is CASSPQAGFSVSQTSPLHF. The DNA of the CDR3 is TGTGCCAGCTCACCACAGGCGGGCTTCTCGGTATCACAAACTTCACCCCTCCACTTT.

This sequence joins TRBV7-3 and TRBJ2-1; TRBD2 matches 10 bases. The J segment lost 8 bases and the V segment lost 5 bases, leaving 6 bases of the junction unmatched. Looked up from germline, CDR1 is SGHTA and CDR2 is FQGTGA. The CDR3 spans 14 residues. The CDR3 DNA is TGTGCCAGCAGCCCCGGGGGGACTAGCGATGAGCAGTTCTTC. It codes for CASSPGGTSDEQFF.

Concerning this clonotype itself: A read error is possible here, since a much larger clone lies one base away. The chain combines TRBV9 with TRBJ2-1; TRBD1 agrees at 8 bases. Germline values: CDR1 SGDLS, CDR2 YYNGEE. CDR3 length: 15 amino acids. After removal of 4 bases from V and 13 bases from J, the junction contained 16 bases not matched to a gene. This chain's CDR3 is CASSSGTGQQETQFF. For the CDR3, the DNA is TGTGCCAGCAGCTCTGGGACAGGACAACAAGAGACCCAGTTCTTC. The whole variable domain, remainder taken from reference TRBV9 and TRBJ2-1, is DSGVTQTPKHLITATGQRVTLRCSPRSGDLSVYWYQQSLDQGLQFLIQYYNGEERAKGNILERFSAQQFPDLHSELNLSSLELGDSALYFCASSSGTGQQETQFFGPGTRLTVL.

The rearrangement uses TRBV12-3 or TRBV12-4 and TRBJ1-1; 7 bases map to TRBD1. CDR3 length: 13 amino acids. V lost 5 bases and J lost 5; bases outside the gene matches: 5. CDR3 in amino acids: CASSRSQGTEAFF. CDR3 DNA sequence: TGTGCCAGCAGTAGGTCACAGGGGACTGAAGCTTTCTTT.

There are a few counts of this clonotype. Possible read error: a much larger clone is one base away. The chain carries TRBV6-2 or TRBV6-3 and TRBJ2-7; 11 bases are shared with TRBD2. Germline trimming cut 6 bases from V and 7 bases from J; bases unmatched to any gene: 14. The CDR3 totals 16 residues. Germline V gene sequence: CDR1 MNHEY, CDR2 SVGEGT. In nucleotides, the CDR3 is TGTGCCAGCAGCCGAATAGCGGGGGGGGCCTACAATGAGCAGTACTTC. It yields the protein CASSRIAGGAYNEQYF.

This rearrangement joins TRBV7-9 to TRBJ2-7; TRBD2 aligns across 7 bases. J lost 1 base, V lost 2 bases, and 11 bases had no gene match. From germline, CDR1 is SEHNR and CDR2 FQNEAQ (reference sequence). The CDR3 has 17 amino acids. CDR3 loop: CASSLSVWEGRSYEQYF. In DNA, the CDR3 is TGTGCCAGCAGCTTATCGGTGTGGGAGGGCCGTTCCTACGAGCAGTACTTC.

A note on this clonotype: A much larger clone differs by one base, so this may be a read error. V is TRBV14 and J is TRBJ2-3, with D perhaps assigned TRBD1 or TRBD2 (5 bases each). CDR1 and CDR2 (germline): SGHDN, FVKESK. V lost 2 bases to trimming and J lost 8 bases, with 14 bases between them. This CDR3 is 14 amino acids long. CDR3 in DNA: TGTGCCAGCAGCCAAATGCAGGGAGCAGGTACGCAGTATTTT. The encoded protein is CASSQMQGAGTQYF. Complete variable domain (other parts from reference TRBV14 and TRBJ2-3): EAGVTQFPSHSVIEKGQTVTLRCDPISGHDNLYWYRRVMGKEIKFLLHFVKESKQDESGMPNNRFLAERTGGTYSTLKVQPAELEDSGVYFCASSQMQGAGTQYFGPGTRLTVL.

V gene TRBV5-1 combines with J gene TRBJ1-2; D is possibly TRBD1 (5 bases). CDR1 and CDR2 from the germline V gene are SGHRS and YFSETQ. CDR3 length equals 15 residues. V was pared by 0 bases and J by 8 bases, with 17 bases between. CDR3 in DNA: TGCGCCAGCAGCTTGGCCCCAACCGGGGCCGAGGGCTACACCTTC. Translated: CASSLAPTGAEGYTF.

The chain is built from TRBV7-2 and TRBJ2-3; 9 bases are shared with TRBD2. V shed 5 bases and J 5 bases; nucleotides not matched to a gene: 5. Looked up from germline, CDR1 is SGHTA and CDR2 is FQGNSA. The CDR3 is made up of 14 amino acids. CDR3 residues: CASSRTSGRDTQYF. The CDR3 nucleotides read TGTGCCAGCAGCCGAACTAGCGGGCGAGATACGCAGTATTTT.